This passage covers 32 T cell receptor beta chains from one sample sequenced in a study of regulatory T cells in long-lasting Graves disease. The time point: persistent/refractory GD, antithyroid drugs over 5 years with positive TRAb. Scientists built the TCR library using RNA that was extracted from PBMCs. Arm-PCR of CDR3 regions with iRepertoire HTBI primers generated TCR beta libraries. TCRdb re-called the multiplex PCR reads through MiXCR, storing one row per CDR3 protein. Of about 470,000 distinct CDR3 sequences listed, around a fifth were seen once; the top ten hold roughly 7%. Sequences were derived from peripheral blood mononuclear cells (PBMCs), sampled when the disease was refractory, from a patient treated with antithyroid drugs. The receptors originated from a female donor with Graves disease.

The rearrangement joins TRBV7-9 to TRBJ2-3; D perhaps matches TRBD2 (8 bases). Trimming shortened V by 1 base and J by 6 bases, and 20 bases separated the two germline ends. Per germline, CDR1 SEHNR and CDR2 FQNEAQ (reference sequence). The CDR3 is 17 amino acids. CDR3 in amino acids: CASSLGRDSGSPDTQYF. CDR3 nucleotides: TGTGCCAGCAGCTTAGGAAGGGACAGCGGGAGCCCCGATACGCAGTATTTT.

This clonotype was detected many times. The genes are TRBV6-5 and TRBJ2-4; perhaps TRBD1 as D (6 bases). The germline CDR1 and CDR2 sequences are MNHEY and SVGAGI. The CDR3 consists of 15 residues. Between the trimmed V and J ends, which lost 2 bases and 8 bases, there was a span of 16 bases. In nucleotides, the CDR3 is TGTGCCAGCAGTTACACCACAGGGCCTGGGTACATTCAGTACTTC. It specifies CASSYTTGPGYIQYF.

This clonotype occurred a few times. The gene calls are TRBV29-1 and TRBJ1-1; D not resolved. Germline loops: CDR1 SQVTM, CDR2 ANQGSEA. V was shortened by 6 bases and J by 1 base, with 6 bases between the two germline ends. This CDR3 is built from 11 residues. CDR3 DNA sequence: TGCAGCGTAACTTCGAACACTGAAGCTTTCTTT. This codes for CSVTSNTEAFF. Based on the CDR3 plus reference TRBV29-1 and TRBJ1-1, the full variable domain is SAVISQKPSRDICQRGTSLTIQCQVDSQVTMMFWYRQQPGQSLTLIATANQGSEATYESGFVIDKFPISRPNLTFSTLTVSNMSPEDSSIYLCSVTSNTEAFFGQGTRLTVV.

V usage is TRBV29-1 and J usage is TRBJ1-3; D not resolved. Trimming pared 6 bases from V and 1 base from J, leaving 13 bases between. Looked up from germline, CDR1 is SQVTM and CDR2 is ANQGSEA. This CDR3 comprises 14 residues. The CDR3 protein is CSVRRLLSGNTIYF. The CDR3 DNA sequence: TGCAGCGTGAGGCGCCTATTGTCTGGAAACACCATATATTTT. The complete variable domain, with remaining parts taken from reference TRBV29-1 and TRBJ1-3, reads SAVISQKPSRDICQRGTSLTIQCQVDSQVTMMFWYRQQPGQSLTLIATANQGSEATYESGFVIDKFPISRPNLTFSTLTVSNMSPEDSSIYLCSVRRLLSGNTIYFGEGSWLTVV.

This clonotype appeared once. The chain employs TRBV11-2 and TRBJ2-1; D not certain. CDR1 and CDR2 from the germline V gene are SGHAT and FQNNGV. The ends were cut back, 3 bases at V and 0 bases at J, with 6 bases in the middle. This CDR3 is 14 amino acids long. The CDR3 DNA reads TGTGCCAGCAGCTTCCTGAGCTCCTACAATGAGCAGTTCTTC. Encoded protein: CASSFLSSYNEQFF.

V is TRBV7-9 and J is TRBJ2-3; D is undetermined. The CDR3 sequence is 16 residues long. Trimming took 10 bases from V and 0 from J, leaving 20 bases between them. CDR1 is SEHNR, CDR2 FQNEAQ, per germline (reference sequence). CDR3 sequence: CATTPMAVPSTDTQYF. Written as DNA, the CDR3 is TGTGCCACCACACCCATGGCGGTACCTAGCACAGATACGCAGTATTTT.

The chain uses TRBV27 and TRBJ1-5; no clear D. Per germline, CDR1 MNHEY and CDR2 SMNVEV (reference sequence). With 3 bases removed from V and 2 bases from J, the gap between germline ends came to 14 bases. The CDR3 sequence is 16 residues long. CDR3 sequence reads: CASSFGSPRGNQPQHF. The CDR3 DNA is TGTGCCAGCAGTTTCGGCTCCCCGCGGGGCAATCAGCCCCAGCATTTT.

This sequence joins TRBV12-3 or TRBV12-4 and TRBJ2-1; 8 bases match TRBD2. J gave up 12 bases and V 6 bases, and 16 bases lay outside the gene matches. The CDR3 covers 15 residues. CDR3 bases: TGTGCCAGCAGCCCAGGGACTAGTGTTCCCCAAGGGCAGTTCTTC. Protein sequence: CASSPGTSVPQGQFF.

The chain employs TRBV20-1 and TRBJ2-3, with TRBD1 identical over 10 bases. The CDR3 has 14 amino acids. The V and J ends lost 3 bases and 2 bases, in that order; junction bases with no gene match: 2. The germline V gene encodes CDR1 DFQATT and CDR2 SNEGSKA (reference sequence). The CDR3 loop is CSASGTGATDTQYF. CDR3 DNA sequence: TGCAGTGCTAGTGGGACAGGGGCCACAGATACGCAGTATTTT.

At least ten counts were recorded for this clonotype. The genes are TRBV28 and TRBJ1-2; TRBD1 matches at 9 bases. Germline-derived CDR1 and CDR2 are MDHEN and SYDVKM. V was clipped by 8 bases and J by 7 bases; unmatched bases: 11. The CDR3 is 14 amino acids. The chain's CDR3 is CASARTGVVGGYTF. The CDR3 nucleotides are TGTGCCAGCGCCAGGACAGGGGTTGTTGGTGGCTACACCTTC.

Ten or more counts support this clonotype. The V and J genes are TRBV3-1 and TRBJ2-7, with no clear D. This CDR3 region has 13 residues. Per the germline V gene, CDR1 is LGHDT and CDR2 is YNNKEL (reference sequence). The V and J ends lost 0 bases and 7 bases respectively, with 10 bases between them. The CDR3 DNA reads TGTGCCAGCAGCCAAGATAGGTGGGTTGAGCAGTACTTC. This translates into CASSQDRWVEQYF.

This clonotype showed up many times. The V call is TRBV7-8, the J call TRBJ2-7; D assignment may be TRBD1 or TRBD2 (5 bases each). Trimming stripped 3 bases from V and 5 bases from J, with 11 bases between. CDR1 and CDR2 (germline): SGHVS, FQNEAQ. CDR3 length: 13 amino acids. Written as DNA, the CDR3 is TGTGCCAGCAGCTTGGGGGAACCCCACGAGCAGTACTTC. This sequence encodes CASSLGEPHEQYF.

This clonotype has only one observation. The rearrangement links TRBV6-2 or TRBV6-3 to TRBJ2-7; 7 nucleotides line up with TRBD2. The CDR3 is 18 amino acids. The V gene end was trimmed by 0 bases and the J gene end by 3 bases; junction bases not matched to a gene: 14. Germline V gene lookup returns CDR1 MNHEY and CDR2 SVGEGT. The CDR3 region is CASSYSNYRDGGNYEQYF. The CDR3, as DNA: TGTGCCAGCAGTTACTCAAATTACCGGGACGGGGGGAACTACGAGCAGTACTTC.

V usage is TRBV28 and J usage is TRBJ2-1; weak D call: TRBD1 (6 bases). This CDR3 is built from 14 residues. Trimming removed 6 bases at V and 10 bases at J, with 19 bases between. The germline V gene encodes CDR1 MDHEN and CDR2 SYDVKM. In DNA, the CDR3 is TGTGCCAGCAGCAGCCGCAGGGGCGGCTGGGAGCAGTTCTTC. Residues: CASSSRRGGWEQFF.

The CDR3: CASSPQRRTLAKNIQYF. Written as DNA, the CDR3 is TGTGCCAGCTCACCCCAAAGACGGACCCTAGCCAAAAACATTCAGTACTTC. This chain joins TRBV18 and TRBJ2-4; no definite D call. Trimming left V 3 bases short and J 0 bases short, with 15 bases between. The CDR3 totals 17 residues. Germline CDR1 reads KGHSH; CDR2 reads LQKENI.

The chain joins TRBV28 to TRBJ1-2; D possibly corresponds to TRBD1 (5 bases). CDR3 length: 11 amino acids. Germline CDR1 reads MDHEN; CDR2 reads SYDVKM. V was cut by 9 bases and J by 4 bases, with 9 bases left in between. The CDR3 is CASQDTYGYTF. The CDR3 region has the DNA TGTGCCAGTCAGGACACCTATGGCTACACCTTC.

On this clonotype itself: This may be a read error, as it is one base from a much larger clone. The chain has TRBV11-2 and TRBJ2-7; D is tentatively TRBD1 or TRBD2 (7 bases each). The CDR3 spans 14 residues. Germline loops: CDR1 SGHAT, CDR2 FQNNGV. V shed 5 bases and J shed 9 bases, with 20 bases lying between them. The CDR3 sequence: CASSIRTGGGGQYF. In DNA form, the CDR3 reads TGTGCCAGCAGCATCCGGACAGGTGGGGGGGGGCAGTACTTC.

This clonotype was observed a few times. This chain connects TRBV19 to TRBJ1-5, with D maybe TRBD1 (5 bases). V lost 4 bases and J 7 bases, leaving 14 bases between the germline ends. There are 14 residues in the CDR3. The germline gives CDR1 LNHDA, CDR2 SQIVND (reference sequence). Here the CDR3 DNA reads TGTGCCAGTAGTACGACAGAGGTCGGACAGCCCCAGCATTTT. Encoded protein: CASSTTEVGQPQHF. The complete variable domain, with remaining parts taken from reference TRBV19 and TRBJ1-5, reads DGGITQSPKYLFRKEGQNVTLSCEQNLNHDAMYWYRQDPGQGLRLIYYSQIVNDFQKGDIAEGYSVSREKKESFPLTVTSAQKNPTAFYLCASSTTEVGQPQHFGDGTRLSIL.

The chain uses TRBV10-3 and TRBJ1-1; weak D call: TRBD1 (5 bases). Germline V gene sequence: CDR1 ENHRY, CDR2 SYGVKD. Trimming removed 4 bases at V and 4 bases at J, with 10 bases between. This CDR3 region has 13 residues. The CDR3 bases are TGTGCCATCAGTGGGGGCGACTTCACTGAAGCTTTCTTT. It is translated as CAISGGDFTEAFF.

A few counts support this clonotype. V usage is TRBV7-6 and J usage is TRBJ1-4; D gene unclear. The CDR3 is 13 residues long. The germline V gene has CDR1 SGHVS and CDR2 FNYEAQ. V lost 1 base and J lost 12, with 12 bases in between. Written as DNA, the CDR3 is TGTGCCAGCAGCTTAGTCGGGGAAAGCGAACTGTTTTTT. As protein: CASSLVGESELFF. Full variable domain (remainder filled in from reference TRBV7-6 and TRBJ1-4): GAGVSQSPRYKVTKRGQDVALRCDPISGHVSLYWYRQALGQGPEFLTYFNYEAQQDKSGLPNDRFSAERPEGSISTLTIQRTEQRDSAMYRCASSLVGESELFFGSGTQLSVL.

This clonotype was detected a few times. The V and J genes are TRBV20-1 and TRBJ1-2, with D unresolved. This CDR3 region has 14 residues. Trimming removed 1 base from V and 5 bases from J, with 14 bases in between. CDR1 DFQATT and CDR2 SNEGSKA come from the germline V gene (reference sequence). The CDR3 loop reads CSARVDGDAYGYTF. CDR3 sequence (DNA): TGCAGTGCTAGAGTAGACGGCGATGCTTATGGCTACACCTTC.

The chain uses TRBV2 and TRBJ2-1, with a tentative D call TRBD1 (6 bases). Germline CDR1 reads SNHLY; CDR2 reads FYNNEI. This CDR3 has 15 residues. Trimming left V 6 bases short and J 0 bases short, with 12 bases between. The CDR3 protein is CASRPGVYSYNEQFF. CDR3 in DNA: TGTGCCAGCAGACCAGGGGTTTACTCCTACAATGAGCAGTTCTTC.

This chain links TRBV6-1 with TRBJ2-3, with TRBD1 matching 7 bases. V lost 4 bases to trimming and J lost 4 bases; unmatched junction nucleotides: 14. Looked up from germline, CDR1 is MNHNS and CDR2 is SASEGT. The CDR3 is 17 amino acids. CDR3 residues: CASSARDSLESPDTQYF. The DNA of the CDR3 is TGTGCCAGCAGTGCCCGGGACAGTTTAGAGTCCCCAGATACGCAGTATTTT.

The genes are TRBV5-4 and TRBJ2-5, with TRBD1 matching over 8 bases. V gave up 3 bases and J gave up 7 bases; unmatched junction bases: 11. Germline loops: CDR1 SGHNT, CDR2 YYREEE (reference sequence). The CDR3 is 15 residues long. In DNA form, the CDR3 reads TGTGCCAGCAGCTACGACAGGGGCCCCACGGGGACCCAGTACTTC. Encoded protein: CASSYDRGPTGTQYF.

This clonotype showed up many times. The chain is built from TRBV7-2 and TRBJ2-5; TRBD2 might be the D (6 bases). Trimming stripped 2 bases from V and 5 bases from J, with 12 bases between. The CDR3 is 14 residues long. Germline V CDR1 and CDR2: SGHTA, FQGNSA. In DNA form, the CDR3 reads TGTGCCAGCAGCTTATTTACCAGCGGGGAGACCCAGTACTTC. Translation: CASSLFTSGETQYF. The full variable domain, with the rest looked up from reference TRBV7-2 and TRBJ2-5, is GAGVSQSPSNKVTEKGKDVELRCDPISGHTALYWYRQSLGQGLEFLIYFQGNSAPDKSGLPSDRFSAERTGGSVSTLTIQRTQQEDSAVYLCASSLFTSGETQYFGPGTRLLVL.

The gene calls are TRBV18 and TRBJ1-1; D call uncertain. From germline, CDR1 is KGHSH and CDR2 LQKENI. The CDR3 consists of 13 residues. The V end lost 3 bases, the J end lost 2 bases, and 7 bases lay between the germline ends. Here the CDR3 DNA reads TGTGCCAGCTCACCGAAGATAAACACTGAAGCTTTCTTT. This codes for CASSPKINTEAFF. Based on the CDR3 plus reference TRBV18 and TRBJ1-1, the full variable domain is NAGVMQNPRHLVRRRGQEARLRCSPMKGHSHVYWYRQLPEEGLKFMVYLQKENIIDESGMPKERFSAEFPKEGPSILRIQQVVRGDSAAYFCASSPKINTEAFFGQGTRLTVV.

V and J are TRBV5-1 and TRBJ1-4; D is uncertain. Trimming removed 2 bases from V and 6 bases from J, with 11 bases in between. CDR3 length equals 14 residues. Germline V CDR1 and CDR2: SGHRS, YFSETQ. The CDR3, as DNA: TGCGCCAGCAGCTTTGAAAACGGATATGAAAAACTGTTTTTT. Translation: CASSFENGYEKLFF.

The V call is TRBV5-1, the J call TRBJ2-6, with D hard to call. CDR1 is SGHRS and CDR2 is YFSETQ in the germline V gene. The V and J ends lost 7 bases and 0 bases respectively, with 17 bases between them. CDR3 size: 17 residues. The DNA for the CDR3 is TGCGCCAGCCGCGAGCCGTACAGTAGCTCTGGGGCCAACGTCCTGACTTTC. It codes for CASREPYSSSGANVLTF.

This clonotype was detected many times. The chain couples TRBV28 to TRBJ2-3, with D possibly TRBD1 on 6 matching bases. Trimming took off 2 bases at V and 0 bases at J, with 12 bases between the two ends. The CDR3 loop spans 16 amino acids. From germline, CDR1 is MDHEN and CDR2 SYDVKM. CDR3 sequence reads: CASSLGPQGSTDTQYF. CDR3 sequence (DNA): TGTGCCAGCAGTTTAGGGCCGCAGGGGAGCACAGATACGCAGTATTTT.

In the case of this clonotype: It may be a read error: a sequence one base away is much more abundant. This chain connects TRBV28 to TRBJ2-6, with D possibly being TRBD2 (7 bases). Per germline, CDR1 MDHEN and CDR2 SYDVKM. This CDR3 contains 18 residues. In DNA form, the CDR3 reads TGTGCCAGCAGTTTATCCGGGGGGCCTTACTCTGGGGCCAACGTCCTGATTTTC. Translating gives CASSLSGGPYSGANVLIF.

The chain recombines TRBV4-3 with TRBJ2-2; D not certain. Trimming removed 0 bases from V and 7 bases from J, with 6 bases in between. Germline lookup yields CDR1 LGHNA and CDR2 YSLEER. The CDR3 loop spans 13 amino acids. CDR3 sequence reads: CASSQEYHGELFF. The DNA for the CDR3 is TGCGCCAGCAGCCAAGAATACCACGGGGAGCTGTTTTTT.

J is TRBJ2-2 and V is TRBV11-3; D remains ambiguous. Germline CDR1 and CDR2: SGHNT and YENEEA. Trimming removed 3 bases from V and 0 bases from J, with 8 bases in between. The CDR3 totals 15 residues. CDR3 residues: CASSLDGSNTGELFF. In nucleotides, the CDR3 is TGTGCCAGCAGCTTGGACGGTTCGAACACCGGGGAGCTGTTTTTT.